The clone carrying this TCR beta chain was seen more than once but under ten times. The CDR3 sequence is 12 residues long. CDR1 and CDR2 from the germline V gene are MDHEN and SYDVKM. V lost 2 bases and J lost 11; bases outside the gene matches: 5. This record belongs to a study of OX40 agonist ivuxolimab in advanced cancers. The repertoire was sequenced with immunoSEQ multiplex PCR; TCRdb's copy has only in-frame clones and lacks some. The data hold approximately 100,000 clones, with 90% observed a single time. Peripheral blood came from all dose cohorts at three timepoints. The chain has TRBV28 and TRBJ1-1; TRBD1 aligns across 7 bases. This sequence was found in an adult with an advanced solid tumor such as melanoma, head and neck, liver or kidney cancer. This sample comprised CD4+ or CD8+ T cells sorted from blood, obtained in a trial of the OX40 agonist ivuxolimab. The CDR3 sequence is CASSLGGQPAFF. The DNA of the CDR3 is TGTGCCAGCAGTTTAGGGGGACAGCCTGCTTTCTTT.